This T cell receptor beta chain was captured in a study of T cells in Graves' hyperthyroidism and ophthalmopathy. Germline trimming cut 5 bases from V and 5 bases from J; bases unmatched to any gene: 5. Germline-derived CDR1 and CDR2 are MDHEN and SYDVKM. The length of the CDR3 is 15 residues. TCR beta CDR3 regions were amplified from RNA. A set of HTBI primers served as the primers for a first-round RT-PCR of the TCR CDR3. TCRdb recomputed calls from the multiplex PCR reads with MiXCR, one row per CDR3 protein. The sample records around 560,000 distinct CDR3 sequences, 16% being singletons. Each patient was aged 18 to 65 and had newly diagnosed hyperthyroidism of under 2 months' duration.

The chain combines TRBV28 with TRBJ2-4; 11 bases are a match to TRBD2. This TCR was sampled from a young woman with Graves' hyperthyroidism. The sequenced material came from blood. The chain's CDR3 is CASSLLAGDENIQYF. DNA of the CDR3: TGTGCCAGCAGTCTACTAGCGGGAGACGAAAACATTCAGTACTTC.